The clone carrying this T cell receptor beta chain has only a few counts. Compared with germline, one end of the junction differs, possibly owing to a read error. These data are taken from a study of HIV-infected patients and healthy controls. The overall study: Total CDR3 counts per chain did not differ significantly between patients and controls.

This CDR3 comprises 15 residues. Alpha and beta constant-region primers primed reverse transcription of around 500 ng RNA. Alpha and beta chain libraries were made separately by chain-specific third strand synthesis with multiplexing indices. TCRdb reprocessed the 5' RACE reads via MiXCR and lists one record per CDR3 protein. The sample has more than 9,000 distinct CDR3 sequences, roughly 5.6% seen once. Follow-up blood was drawn about 14 weeks, roughly three months, after antiretroviral therapy began. All unsorted peripheral T cells were captured because whole blood was used without fractionation. The TCR comes from an adult with HIV infection. The donor label of this sample is uncertain. The chain couples TRBV12-3 or TRBV12-4 to TRBJ2-1; D may be TRBD2 (5 bases). The input for sequencing was blood, taken during antiretroviral therapy. The CDR3 DNA sequence: TGTGCCAGCAGTCTAGCCACTCGGCTAGCCAATGAGCAGTTCTTC. Its protein is CASSLATRLANEQFF.